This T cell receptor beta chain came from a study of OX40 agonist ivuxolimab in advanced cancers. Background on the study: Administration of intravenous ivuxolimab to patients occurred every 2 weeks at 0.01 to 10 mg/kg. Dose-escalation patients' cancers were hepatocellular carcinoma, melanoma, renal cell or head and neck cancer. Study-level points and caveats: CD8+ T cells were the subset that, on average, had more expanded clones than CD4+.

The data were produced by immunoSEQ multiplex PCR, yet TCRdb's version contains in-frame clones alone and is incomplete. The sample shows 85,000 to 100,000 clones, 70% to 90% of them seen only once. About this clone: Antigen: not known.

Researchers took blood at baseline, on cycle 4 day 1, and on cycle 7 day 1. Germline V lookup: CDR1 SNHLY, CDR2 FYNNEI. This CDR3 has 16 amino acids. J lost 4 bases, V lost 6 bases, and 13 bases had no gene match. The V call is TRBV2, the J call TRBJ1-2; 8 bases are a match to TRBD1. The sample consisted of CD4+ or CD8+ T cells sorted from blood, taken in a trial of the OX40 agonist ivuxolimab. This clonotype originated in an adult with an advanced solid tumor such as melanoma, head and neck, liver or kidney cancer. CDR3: CASSPDRVENGYGYTF. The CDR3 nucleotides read TGTGCCAGCAGCCCGGACAGGGTGGAAAACGGCTATGGCTACACCTTC.